The present TCR beta chain was sequenced within a study of T-cell reconstitution after alpha-beta-depleted transplantation in children. Study observations and caveats: T-cell counts and diversity were attributed mostly to newly produced T cells one year after transplant. Where alpha-beta T cells came from about two months after transplant was reportedly several hundred expanded graft clones.

Germline-derived CDR1 and CDR2 are SGHTA and FQGTGA. Trimming shortened V by 2 bases and J by 1 base, and 5 bases separated the two germline ends. This CDR3 spans 13 amino acids. The TCRbeta library was prepared with unique molecular identifiers. MiXCR, applied by TCRdb to the PCR reads, yields one record per CDR3 protein. The sample yields around 960,000 distinct CDR3 sequences, roughly 29% seen once. Comment on this clonotype: Antigen unknown.

The TCR originated in a boy less than two years old who had a stem cell transplant for SCID, so the T cells may come from the graft donor. The sample in question was PBMCs, mostly from graft donor cells, obtained 360 days after TCRalphabeta/CD19-depleted stem cell transplant. The chain combines TRBV7-3 with TRBJ2-5; D call uncertain. The CDR3 sequence: CASSLEPQETQYF. The CDR3 DNA sequence: TGTGCCAGCAGCTTAGAGCCCCAAGAGACCCAGTACTTC.